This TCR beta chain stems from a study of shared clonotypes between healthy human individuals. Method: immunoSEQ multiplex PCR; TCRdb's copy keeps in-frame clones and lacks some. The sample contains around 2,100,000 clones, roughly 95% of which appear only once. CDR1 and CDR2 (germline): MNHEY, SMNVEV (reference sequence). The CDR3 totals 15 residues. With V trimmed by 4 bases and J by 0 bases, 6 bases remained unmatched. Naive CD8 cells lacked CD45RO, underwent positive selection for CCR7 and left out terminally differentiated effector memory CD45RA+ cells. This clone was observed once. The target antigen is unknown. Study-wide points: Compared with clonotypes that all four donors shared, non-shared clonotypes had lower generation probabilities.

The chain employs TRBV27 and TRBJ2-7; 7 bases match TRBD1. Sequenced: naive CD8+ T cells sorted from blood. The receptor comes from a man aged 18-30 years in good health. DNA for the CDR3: TGTGCCAGCAGTTCACACAGGGGAAGCTCCTACGAGCAGTACTTC. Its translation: CASSSHRGSSYEQYF.